This entry features one T cell receptor beta chain sequence. This clonotype was seen more than once but under ten times. This receptor's antigen is unknown. Base qualities are missing; no much larger clone stands one base away. Rearranged TRB sequences spanning V, D and J segments were amplified by multiplex touch-down PCR using a mixed TRB-A/B primer pool. Illumina adapters and sample indices were attached to the amplicons through two consecutive PCR reactions run with Phusion HS II polymerase. The amplicons were purified from gel with the NucleoSpin Gel and PCR Clean-up kit and then assessed with Qubit and an Agilent 2100 Bioanalyzer. The libraries were sequenced on an Illumina MiSeq with 600-cycle, single-indexed, paired-end runs. Turning to the authors' computational methods: MiXCR versions 2.12 and 3.0.5 were used to process TRB sequences. Each unique CDR3 nucleotide sequence counted as one clone, and only productive sequences with at least two reads were retained. The repertoire metrics were Shannon diversity, evenness, clonality (calculated as one minus evenness), and diversity profiles parameterized by alpha from 0 to 5. The IGoR algorithm was used to compute generation probabilities of clones in paired pre- and post-chemotherapy samples. TCRdb handled the public reads itself, with Q25 trimming in fastp and clone calling in MiXCR, and kept productive beta chains. Each entry is one CDR3 protein sequence, shown with its most common DNA and genes. The authors' filters were not applied to this entry. The sample table lists 1,300 to 1,500 distinct CDR3 sequences, roughly a quarter of them with a count of one. The ten largest clonotypes hold about four fifths of the sample.

This sample was included in a study of T cell repertoires in aging, cancer and after chemotherapy (dated by TCRdb to between 2018 and 2021). Looking at the study overall: Six donor age groups were covered, ranging from 30 or younger up to 70 or older, and each group contained at least three individuals. In the hematological group, paired pre- and post-chemotherapy samples were obtained from chronic lymphocytic leukemia patients treated with fludarabine- or bendamustine-based regimens. In total, the full dataset held 10 million or so TCR reads. To look at immunoaging and at how T cells reconstitute after chemotherapy, the study profiled TCR beta repertoires in peripheral blood from both healthy donors and cancer patients. Alongside around 98 healthy donors serving as a reference group, the cohort included some 210 cancer patients, of whom some 91 had hematological cancers and 120 to 130 had solid cancers. General conclusions and limits of the study: Lymphoid organ infiltration was present in the hematological cancer patients, and this infiltration may itself impair thymic emigration or the expansion of peripheral T cells. An increase in median generation probability over the chemotherapy interval was observed in both cancer cohorts, suggesting that the repertoire was reconstituted through rebound thymic output. It was noted by the authors that conclusions about immunological memory after chemotherapy cannot be drawn from the repertoire data. Compared with age-matched healthy donors, untreated patients with hematological or solid cancers had significantly lower TCR diversity and higher clonality in blood. In healthy donors, the decline in TCR diversity with age was mainly explained by loss of richness, whereas in cancer patients loss of evenness was also found to contribute.

The CDR3, cysteine through phenylalanine, is 16 amino acids long. The DNA shown is the 48-base CDR3, in frame from base 1. V is clipped by 0 bases and J by 2 bases, and the sequence between their germline boundaries is 13 bases long. CDR1 and CDR2 are drawn from the germline V gene (reference sequence): SGHNT, YYREEE. TCR beta rearrangements were amplified from genomic DNA isolated from peripheral blood, not from sorted cells or RNA. The receptor was derived from a human donor with a blood cancer. The sample taken for sequencing was blood. The rearrangement combines TRBV5-4 with TRBJ2-3; TRBD2 is perhaps the D gene, given 7 matching bases. In nucleotides, the sequence is TGTGCCAGCAGCTTGGGGGGGGGCAAGAACACAGATACGCAGTATTTT. Translation gives CASSLGGGKNTDTQYF.